This section outlines one T cell receptor beta chain sequence together with its context. Assay: immunoSEQ multiplex PCR; the TCRdb copy retains only in-frame clones and omits some. This table has about 84,000 clones, over 80% appearing once. This sample is part of a study of PD-L1 blockade in urothelial cancer. Study overall: T cell content in blood samples showed a median of approximately 150,000.

Sequenced material: PBMCs, taken around atezolizumab (anti-PD-L1) treatment. The origin of this receptor is a man between 70 and 80 years old with urothelial cancer.

CDR3 sequence: CASSLTGYGYTF. As DNA, the CDR3 is TGTGCCAGCAGCCTGACAGGGTATGGCTACACCTTC. The genes are TRBV6-1 and TRBJ1-2; 7 bases are shared with TRBD1. This CDR3 comprises 12 residues. The junction had 3 bases not matched to a gene; V was cut back by 6 bases and J by 5 bases. Germline CDR1 is MNHNS and CDR2 is SASEGT.